Listed below are T cell receptor beta chains from one sample, sequenced in a study of blood T cell repertoires in COVID-19. TCRdb's table, derived via immunoSEQ multiplex PCR, lists solely in-frame clones and lacks some. The sample comprises some 150,000 clones, around 90% of which are singletons, and about 4.2% rests with the top ten. Material: peripheral blood. The receptors stem from a woman in her sixties or seventies with active or convalescent COVID-19. Each CDR3 is given with its conserved first and last residue. Each record gives: J gene, clone size, D gene, V gene, CDR3 protein, CDR3 DNA. D genes are given only for firm matches. Not all rows give a size; the values are once, few, many and, for expanded clones, a class.

j_gene: TRBJ2-1; abundance: NA; d_gene: TRBD2; v_gene: TRBV7-9; CDR3aa: CASSSGTSGVEQFF; CDR3nt: TGTGCCAGCAGCTCTGGGACTAGCGGGGTTGAGCAGTTCTTC
j_gene: TRBJ1-6; abundance: NA; d_gene: TRBD1; v_gene: TRBV18; CDR3aa: CASSPYRQGNSPLHF; CDR3nt: TGTGCCAGCTCACCATATAGACAGGGGAATTCACCCCTCCACTTT
j_gene: TRBJ1-3; abundance: NA; d_gene: TRBD1; v_gene: TRBV19; CDR3aa: CASSIQWTGTGDTSGNTIYF; CDR3nt: TGTGCCAGTAGTATACAATGGACCGGGACAGGGGATACTTCTGGAAACACCATATATTTT
j_gene: TRBJ1-5; abundance: NA; d_gene: NA; v_gene: TRBV6-1; CDR3aa: CASSVGMGGSNQPQHF; CDR3nt: TGTGCCAGCAGTGTCGGAATGGGGGGTAGCAATCAGCCCCAGCATTTT
j_gene: TRBJ1-4; abundance: NA; d_gene: NA; v_gene: TRBV5-1; CDR3aa: CASSLSGPTGPPNEKLFF; CDR3nt: TGCGCCAGCAGCTTGTCCGGCCCCACAGGACCGCCTAATGAAAAACTGTTTTTT
j_gene: TRBJ1-2; abundance: NA; d_gene: NA; v_gene: TRBV19; CDR3aa: CASCPGGDYGYTF; CDR3nt: TGTGCCAGTTGTCCGGGAGGGGACTATGGCTACACCTTC
j_gene: TRBJ1-1; abundance: NA; d_gene: TRBD1; v_gene: TRBV29-1; CDR3aa: CSANTGGRTEAFF; CDR3nt: TGCAGCGCGAACACAGGGGGCAGGACTGAAGCTTTCTTT
j_gene: TRBJ2-1; abundance: once; d_gene: TRBD2; v_gene: TRBV6-6; CDR3aa: CASSPGLAGGSYNEQFF; CDR3nt: TGTGCCAGCAGTCCTGGACTAGCGGGGGGCTCCTACAATGAGCAGTTCTTC
j_gene: TRBJ2-3; abundance: NA; d_gene: NA; v_gene: TRBV5-1; CDR3aa: CASSLDGLSTDTQYF; CDR3nt: TGCGCCAGCAGCTTGGATGGACTTAGCACAGATACGCAGTATTTT
j_gene: TRBJ1-1; abundance: few; d_gene: NA; v_gene: TRBV7-2; CDR3aa: CASSLVPENTEAFF; CDR3nt: TGTGCCAGCAGCTTAGTACCAGAGAACACTGAAGCTTTCTTT
j_gene: TRBJ1-4; abundance: NA; d_gene: NA; v_gene: TRBV9; CDR3aa: CASSVGATTNEKLFF; CDR3nt: TGTGCCAGCAGCGTTGGGGCGACAACTAATGAAAAACTGTTTTTT
j_gene: TRBJ2-2; abundance: NA; d_gene: NA; v_gene: TRBV6-2/TRBV6-3; CDR3aa: CASSYQRVTGELFF; CDR3nt: TGTGCCAGCAGTTACCAGCGGGTCACCGGGGAGCTGTTTTTT
j_gene: TRBJ1-2; abundance: NA; d_gene: NA; v_gene: TRBV7-3; CDR3aa: CASSFNGGEGYTF; CDR3nt: TGTGCCAGCAGCTTTAACGGGGGAGAGGGCTACACCTTC
j_gene: TRBJ1-1; abundance: many; d_gene: TRBD1; v_gene: TRBV5-1; CDR3aa: CASSSTGDNTEAFF; CDR3nt: TGCGCCAGCAGCTCAACAGGGGATAACACTGAAGCTTTCTTT
j_gene: TRBJ1-2; abundance: NA; d_gene: TRBD1; v_gene: TRBV10-3; CDR3aa: CAATGGDGYTF; CDR3nt: TGTGCCGCAACAGGGGGCGATGGCTACACCTTC
j_gene: TRBJ2-3; abundance: once; d_gene: TRBD2; v_gene: TRBV7-2; CDR3aa: CASNPRTSGGPTDTQYF; CDR3nt: TGTGCCAGCAACCCAAGGACTAGCGGGGGACCCACAGATACGCAGTATTTT
j_gene: TRBJ1-4; abundance: NA; d_gene: NA; v_gene: TRBV28; CDR3aa: CASSFTTRVGEKLFF; CDR3nt: TGTGCCAGCAGTTTCACGACCAGGGTGGGTGAAAAACTGTTTTTT
j_gene: TRBJ2-1; abundance: NA; d_gene: NA; v_gene: TRBV6-6; CDR3aa: CASIPGEANEQFF; CDR3nt: TGTGCCAGCATCCCGGGGGAGGCGAATGAGCAGTTCTTC
j_gene: TRBJ2-7; abundance: NA; d_gene: NA; v_gene: TRBV6-1; CDR3aa: CASSEISVDSYEQYF; CDR3nt: TGTGCCAGCAGTGAAATCAGCGTAGACTCCTACGAGCAGTACTTC
j_gene: TRBJ2-2; abundance: NA; d_gene: TRBD2; v_gene: TRBV6-6; CDR3aa: CASTGLAGATGELFF; CDR3nt: TGTGCCAGCACTGGACTAGCGGGGGCCACCGGGGAGCTGTTTTTT
j_gene: TRBJ2-7; abundance: NA; d_gene: TRBD1; v_gene: TRBV5-6; CDR3aa: CASSGGQGYEQYF; CDR3nt: TGTGCCAGCAGCGGGGGACAGGGGTACGAGCAGTACTTC
j_gene: TRBJ1-1; abundance: NA; d_gene: TRBD1; v_gene: TRBV18; CDR3aa: CASSPLATGLGDRAFF; CDR3nt: TGTGCCAGCTCACCACTCGCGACAGGGCTAGGGGATCGAGCTTTCTTT